The 6 T cell receptor beta chains below come from one sample, sequenced in a study of T cells in Graves' hyperthyroidism and ophthalmopathy. Amplification of TCR beta CDR3 regions used RNA as the template. First-round RT-PCR targeting the TCR CDR3 was performed with the HTBI primer set. Via MiXCR, TCRdb re-called the multiplex PCR reads, giving one row per CDR3 protein. The sample includes under 350,000 distinct CDR3 sequences, approximately 15% of them seen just once. Sequenced: blood. The receptors were sampled from a woman aged 60 to 75 with Graves' ophthalmopathy.

The rearrangement uses TRBV5-1 and TRBJ1-6; tentative D call: TRBD1 (5 bases). CDR1 is SGHRS and CDR2 is YFSETQ in the germline V gene. CDR3 size: 16 residues. V shed 1 base and J shed 4 bases, with 12 bases lying between them. The CDR3 region has the DNA TGCGCCAGCAGCTTGTTTTCGGACAAGTATAATTCACCCCTCCACTTT. This sequence encodes CASSLFSDKYNSPLHF.

This clonotype was seen many times. The rearrangement links TRBV7-8 to TRBJ2-1; possibly TRBD1 or TRBD2 for D (6 bases each). The germline V gene encodes CDR1 SGHVS and CDR2 FQNEAQ. Trimming pared 2 bases from V and 8 bases from J, leaving 13 bases between. The CDR3 contains 14 residues. DNA for the CDR3: TGTGCCAGCAGCTTAATCTCAGGGGAGGATGAGCAGTTCTTC. This gives the protein CASSLISGEDEQFF.

The sample holds a few counts of this clonotype. The chain combines TRBV6-1 with TRBJ2-5; D is undetermined. V lost 6 bases and J 3 bases, leaving 17 bases between the germline ends. CDR1 and CDR2 (germline): MNHNS, SASEGT. The CDR3 has 15 residues. Here the CDR3 reads CASRSSRAGKETQYF. The CDR3 DNA sequence: TGTGCCAGCAGGTCGTCCAGAGCAGGAAAAGAGACCCAGTACTTC.

Many counts were recorded for this clonotype. The V gene is TRBV19, the J gene TRBJ1-1; perhaps TRBD1 as D (5 bases). The V end was cut by 5 bases, the J end by 1 base, with 11 bases between. This CDR3 comprises 14 residues. Germline CDR1 is LNHDA and CDR2 is SQIVND (reference sequence). The CDR3 DNA reads TGTGCCAGTAGTGTCCAGGGAAGGAACACTGAAGCTTTCTTT. Protein product: CASSVQGRNTEAFF.

The chain couples TRBV10-3 to TRBJ2-1; 11 nucleotides match TRBD2. V was clipped by 3 bases and J by 5 bases; unmatched bases: 6. From germline, CDR1 is ENHRY and CDR2 SYGVKD. The CDR3 has 16 residues. The CDR3 loop reads CAISETSGGLNNEQFF. CDR3 nucleotides: TGTGCCATCAGTGAAACTAGCGGGGGTCTTAACAATGAGCAGTTCTTC.

This clonotype was detected ten times or more. The rearrangement joins TRBV6-5 to TRBJ2-3; 10 nucleotides agree with TRBD1. CDR1 MNHEY and CDR2 SVGAGI come from the germline V gene. V dropped 2 bases and J dropped 2; count of bases not matched to a gene: 7. CDR3 length: 17 amino acids. The CDR3 protein is CASSYRRTGGSTDTQYF. The DNA for the CDR3 is TGTGCCAGCAGTTACAGGAGGACAGGGGGATCCACAGATACGCAGTATTTT.